These T cell receptor beta chains were read from a single sample in a study of cytomegalovirus exposure and HLA in healthy donors. The table came from immunoSEQ multiplex PCR; TCRdb's copy has only in-frame clones and leaves some out. The sample includes a few hundred thousand clones, 70% to 90% seen only once; the top ten take about 0.91%. The sample taken for sequencing was PBMCs. The origin of the receptors is a woman under 30 in good health and CMV-seronegative. Each CDR3 is given with its conserved first and last residue. D genes are given only for firm matches. Some rows mark clone size as missing; the rest say once, few, many or name a class of expanded clone.

j_call | d_call | clone_size | v_call | cdr3_aa | cdr3_nt
TRBJ1-2 | NA | NA | TRBV19 | CASSILESYTF | TGTGCCAGTAGTATCTTGGAGAGCTACACCTTC
TRBJ2-2 | TRBD1 | NA | TRBV5-1 | CASSFQGAPGELFF | TGCGCCAGCAGCTTCCAGGGGGCCCCCGGGGAGCTGTTTTTT
TRBJ2-5 | TRBD1 | NA | TRBV27 | CASRGQAQETQYF | TGTGCCAGCAGAGGACAGGCCCAAGAGACCCAGTACTTC
TRBJ1-5 | NA | NA | TRBV2 | CASSEIGDPYSNQPQHF | TGTGCCAGCAGTGAAATAGGGGATCCTTATAGCAATCAGCCCCAGCATTTT
TRBJ1-5 | NA | NA | TRBV12-5 | CASGRDTGSVGENQPQHF | TGTGCTAGTGGGAGGGATACAGGGTCTGTCGGGGAAAATCAGCCCCAGCATTTT
TRBJ2-3 | TRBD2 | NA | TRBV13 | CASRAGAFTDTQYF | TGTGCCAGCAGGGCGGGAGCTTTCACAGATACGCAGTATTTT
TRBJ2-1 | NA | NA | TRBV7-2 | CASSLDTAAPVF | TGTGCCAGCAGCTTAGATACTGCGGCCCCAGTCTTC
TRBJ1-5 | NA | NA | TRBV9 | CASSVEGRGNQPQHF | TGTGCCAGCAGCGTAGAAGGGAGGGGAAATCAGCCCCAGCATTTT
TRBJ1-2 | NA | once | TRBV10-3 | CAISKTGYGYTF | TGTGCCATCAGTAAGACGGGGTATGGCTACACCTTC
TRBJ2-3 | NA | once | TRBV2 | CASSVSEGTDTQYF | TGTGCCAGCAGTGTATCCGAGGGAACAGATACGCAGTATTTT
TRBJ2-2 | TRBD1 | once | TRBV6-6 | CASSWDREGTGELFF | TGTGCCAGCAGTTGGGACAGGGAAGGCACCGGGGAGCTGTTTTTT
TRBJ2-7 | NA | few | TRBV2 | CASTAPSLPYEQYF | TGTGCCAGCACCGCCCCTAGCCTCCCCTACGAGCAGTACTTC
TRBJ2-3 | TRBD2 | NA | TRBV18 | CASSPLAGSTDTQYF | TGTGCCAGCTCCCCCCTAGCGGGAAGCACAGATACGCAGTATTTT
TRBJ2-7 | NA | NA | TRBV5-6 | CASSLGHYYEQYF | TGTGCCAGCAGCTTAGGCCACTACTACGAGCAGTACTTC
TRBJ2-7 | TRBD2 | NA | TRBV2 | CASSEWGLAGVNEQYF | TGTGCCAGCAGTGAATGGGGACTAGCGGGAGTCAACGAGCAGTACTTC
TRBJ2-7 | NA | NA | TRBV6-1 | CASSPSDGLGEQYF | TGTGCCAGCAGTCCCTCGGACGGACTGGGGGAGCAGTACTTC
TRBJ2-1 | NA | NA | TRBV7-3 | CASSLGAGPYNEQFF | TGTGCCAGCAGCTTAGGGGCGGGGCCCTACAATGAGCAGTTCTTC
TRBJ1-1 | TRBD1 | NA | TRBV7-3 | CASSPQGGNTEAFF | TGTGCCAGCAGCCCCCAGGGGGGGAACACTGAAGCTTTCTTT
TRBJ1-2 | TRBD1 | once | TRBV29-1 | CSVEALPGQGNYGYTF | TGCAGCGTTGAAGCTCTCCCCGGACAGGGAAACTATGGCTACACCTTC
TRBJ1-1 | TRBD1 | NA | TRBV6-5 | CASSAPGTARTEAFF | TGTGCCAGCAGTGCGCCCGGGACAGCCCGCACTGAAGCTTTCTTT
TRBJ1-5 | TRBD1 | NA | TRBV7-9 | CASSLGTGTGGNQPQHF | TGTGCCAGCAGCTTAGGGACCGGGACAGGGGGGAATCAGCCCCAGCATTTT
TRBJ1-2 | NA | NA | TRBV4-2 | CASSLNSPGHGYTF | TGTGCCAGCAGCTTGAACAGTCCCGGTCATGGCTACACCTTC
TRBJ1-2 | NA | few | TRBV9 | CASSVDGAANYGYTF | TGTGCCAGCAGCGTGGATGGGGCAGCTAACTATGGCTACACCTTC
TRBJ2-5 | TRBD1 | few | TRBV7-3 | CASSLIGGAETQYF | TGTGCCAGCAGCTTAATAGGGGGCGCGGAGACCCAGTACTTC
TRBJ1-4 | NA | NA | TRBV6-1 | CASLGQNEKLFF | TGTGCCAGCTTGGGGCAAAATGAAAAACTGTTTTTT
TRBJ1-4 | TRBD1 | NA | TRBV7-2 | CASSLGLGGSNEKLFF | TGTGCCAGCAGCTTAGGGCTAGGGGGCAGTAATGAAAAACTGTTTTTT
TRBJ1-3 | NA | NA | TRBV4-2 | CASSQEGSTAARNTIYF | TGTGCCAGCAGCCAAGAGGGCAGTACAGCGGCGAGAAACACCATATATTTT
TRBJ2-1 | NA | NA | TRBV19 | CASSTQANNEQFF | TGTGCCAGTAGTACCCAAGCAAACAATGAGCAGTTCTTC
TRBJ2-1 | TRBD2 | NA | TRBV5-1 | CASSLAGGSVNEQFF | TGCGCCAGCAGCTTAGCGGGGGGTTCGGTAAATGAGCAGTTCTTC
TRBJ2-5 | TRBD2 | NA | TRBV2 | CASPPAGELETQYF | TGTGCCAGCCCCCCTGCGGGAGAGTTGGAGACCCAGTACTTC
TRBJ1-2 | NA | few | TRBV29-1 | CSVLRANYGYTF | TGCAGCGTGCTCAGGGCTAACTATGGCTACACCTTC
TRBJ2-4 | TRBD2 | NA | TRBV4-1 | CASSHQLAGAKNIQYF | TGCGCCAGCAGCCACCAACTAGCGGGAGCCAAAAACATTCAGTACTTC
TRBJ2-5 | TRBD2 | few | TRBV5-6 | CASSPPGLAGGVETQYF | TGTGCCAGCAGCCCTCCGGGACTAGCGGGAGGGGTGGAGACCCAGTACTTC
TRBJ2-1 | TRBD2 | NA | TRBV4-3 | CASSQDDRLAGRYNEQFF | TGCGCCAGCAGCCAAGATGATCGACTAGCGGGGCGGTACAATGAGCAGTTCTTC
TRBJ2-1 | TRBD2 | NA | TRBV5-1 | CASSLAVGLSGSTNEQFF | TGCGCCAGCAGCTTGGCCGTCGGTCTTAGCGGGAGCACCAATGAGCAGTTCTTC
TRBJ2-7 | NA | NA | TRBV28 | CASSLWVGGYEQYF | TGTGCCAGCAGCCTATGGGTGGGGGGCTACGAGCAGTACTTC
TRBJ2-3 | NA | NA | TRBV21-1 | CASRTSTDTQYF | TGTGCCAGTAGGACTAGCACAGATACGCAGTATTTT
TRBJ2-7 | NA | NA | TRBV19 | CASRIRDRRLSYEQYF | TGTGCCAGTAGGATAAGAGACAGGAGATTATCCTACGAGCAGTACTTC
TRBJ2-5 | NA | NA | TRBV5-1 | CASSLAGSRGGETQYF | TGCGCCAGCAGCTTGGCCGGGTCCCGGGGAGGCGAGACCCAGTACTTC
TRBJ2-5 | TRBD1 | NA | TRBV19 | CASSKNRGETQYF | TGTGCCAGTAGCAAAAACAGGGGAGAGACCCAGTACTTC
TRBJ2-5 | NA | NA | TRBV7-2 | CASSSTGDQETQYF | TGTGCCAGCAGCTCGACAGGCGACCAAGAGACCCAGTACTTC
TRBJ1-2 | NA | many | TRBV29-1 | CSVTGGSHGYTF | TGCAGCGTGACGGGGGGGAGCCATGGCTACACCTTC
TRBJ2-7 | NA | NA | TRBV5-1 | CASSEDGISYEQYF | TGCGCCAGCAGCGAGGACGGGATCTCCTACGAGCAGTACTTC
TRBJ2-1 | TRBD2 | NA | TRBV9 | CASRDWSGLAGNEQFF | TGTGCCAGCAGAGACTGGAGCGGACTAGCGGGCAATGAGCAGTTCTTC
TRBJ2-7 | NA | once | TRBV21-1 | CASSTQLGDEQYF | TGTGCCAGCAGCACCCAGCTCGGGGACGAGCAGTACTTC
TRBJ2-7 | TRBD2 | NA | TRBV11-2 | CASSSLQGLVGEQYF | TGTGCCAGCAGCTCCCTCCAGGGACTAGTGGGGGAGCAGTACTTC